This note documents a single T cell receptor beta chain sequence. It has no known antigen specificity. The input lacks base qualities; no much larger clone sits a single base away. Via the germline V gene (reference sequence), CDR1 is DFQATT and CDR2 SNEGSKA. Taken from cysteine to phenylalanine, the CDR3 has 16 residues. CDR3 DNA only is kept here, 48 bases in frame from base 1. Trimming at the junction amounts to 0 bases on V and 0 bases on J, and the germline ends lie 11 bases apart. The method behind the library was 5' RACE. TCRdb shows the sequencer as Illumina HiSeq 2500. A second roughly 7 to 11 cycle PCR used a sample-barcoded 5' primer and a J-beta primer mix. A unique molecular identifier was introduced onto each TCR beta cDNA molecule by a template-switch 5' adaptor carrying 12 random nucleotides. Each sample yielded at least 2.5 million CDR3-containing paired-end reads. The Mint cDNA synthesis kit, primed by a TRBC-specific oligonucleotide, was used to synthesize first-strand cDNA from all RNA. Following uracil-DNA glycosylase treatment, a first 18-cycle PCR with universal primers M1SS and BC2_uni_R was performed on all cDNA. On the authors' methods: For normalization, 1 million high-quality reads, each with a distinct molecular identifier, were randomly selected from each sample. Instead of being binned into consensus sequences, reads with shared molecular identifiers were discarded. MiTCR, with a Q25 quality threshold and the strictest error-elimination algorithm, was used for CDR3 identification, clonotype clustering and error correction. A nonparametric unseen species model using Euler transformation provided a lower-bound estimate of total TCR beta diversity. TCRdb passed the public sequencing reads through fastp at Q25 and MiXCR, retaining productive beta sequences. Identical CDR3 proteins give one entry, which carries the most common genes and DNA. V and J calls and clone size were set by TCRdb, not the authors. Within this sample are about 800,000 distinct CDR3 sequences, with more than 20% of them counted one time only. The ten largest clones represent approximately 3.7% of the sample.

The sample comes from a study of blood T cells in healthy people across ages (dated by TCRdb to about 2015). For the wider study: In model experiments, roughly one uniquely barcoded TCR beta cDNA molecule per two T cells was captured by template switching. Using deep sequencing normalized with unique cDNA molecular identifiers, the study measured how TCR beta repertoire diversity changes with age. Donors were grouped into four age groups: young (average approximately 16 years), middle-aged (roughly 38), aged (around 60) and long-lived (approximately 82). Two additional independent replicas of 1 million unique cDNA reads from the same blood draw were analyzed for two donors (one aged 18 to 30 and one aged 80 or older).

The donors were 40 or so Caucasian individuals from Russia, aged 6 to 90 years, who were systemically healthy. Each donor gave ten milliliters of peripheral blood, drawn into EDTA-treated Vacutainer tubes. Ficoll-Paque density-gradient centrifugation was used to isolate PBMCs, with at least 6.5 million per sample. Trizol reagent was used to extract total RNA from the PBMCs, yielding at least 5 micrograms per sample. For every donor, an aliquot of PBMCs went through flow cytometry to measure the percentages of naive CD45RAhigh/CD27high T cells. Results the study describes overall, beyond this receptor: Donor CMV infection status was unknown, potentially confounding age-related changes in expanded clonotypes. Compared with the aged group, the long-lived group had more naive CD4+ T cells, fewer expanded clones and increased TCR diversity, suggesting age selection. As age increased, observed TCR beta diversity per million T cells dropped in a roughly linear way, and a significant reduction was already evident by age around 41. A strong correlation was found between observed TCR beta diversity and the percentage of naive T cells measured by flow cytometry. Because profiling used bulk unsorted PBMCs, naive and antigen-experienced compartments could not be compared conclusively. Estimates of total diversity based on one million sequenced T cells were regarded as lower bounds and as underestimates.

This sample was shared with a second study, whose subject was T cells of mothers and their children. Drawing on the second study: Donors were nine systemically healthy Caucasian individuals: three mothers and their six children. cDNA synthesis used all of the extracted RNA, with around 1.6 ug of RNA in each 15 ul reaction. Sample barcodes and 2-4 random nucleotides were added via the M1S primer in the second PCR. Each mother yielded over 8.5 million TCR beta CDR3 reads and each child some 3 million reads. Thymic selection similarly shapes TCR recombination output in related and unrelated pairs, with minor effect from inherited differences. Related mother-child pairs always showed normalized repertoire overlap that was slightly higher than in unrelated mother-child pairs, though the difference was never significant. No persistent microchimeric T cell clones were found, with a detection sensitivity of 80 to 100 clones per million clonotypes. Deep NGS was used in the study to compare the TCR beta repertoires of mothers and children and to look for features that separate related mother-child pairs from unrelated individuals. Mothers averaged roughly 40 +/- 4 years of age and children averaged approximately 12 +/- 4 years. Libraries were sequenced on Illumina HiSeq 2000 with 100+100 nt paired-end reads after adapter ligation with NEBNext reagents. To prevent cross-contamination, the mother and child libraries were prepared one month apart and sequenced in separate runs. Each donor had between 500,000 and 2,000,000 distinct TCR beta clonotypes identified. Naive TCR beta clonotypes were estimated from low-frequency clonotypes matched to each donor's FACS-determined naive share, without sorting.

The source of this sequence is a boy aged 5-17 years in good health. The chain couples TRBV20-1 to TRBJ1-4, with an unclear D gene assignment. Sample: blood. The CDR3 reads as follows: CSARDLTEPTNEKLFF. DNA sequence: TGCAGTGCTAGAGATCTTACGGAACCAACTAATGAAAAACTGTTTTTT.